This T cell receptor (beta chain) was recorded in a study of glioma-infiltrating T cells after dendritic cell vaccination. No glioblastoma patient carried an isocitrate dehydrogenase mutation. Before vaccination, two weeks after the third vaccination, and at progression, PBMC were collected. TCRdb's table, derived via immunoSEQ multiplex PCR, lists solely in-frame clones and lacks some. The sample shows 50,000 to 80,000 clones, roughly four fifths of them seen only once. The material sequenced was blood, taken before dendritic cell vaccination. This receptor was taken from a human donor with glioblastoma.

The CDR3 here is CASSITGVLNSPLHF. CDR3 bases: TGTGCCAGCAGCATCACAGGGGTGTTAAATTCACCCCTCCACTTT. The V gene is TRBV11-2, the J gene TRBJ1-6; 7 bases map to TRBD1. J lost 7 bases, V lost 5 bases, and 8 bases had no gene match. Germline V CDR1 and CDR2: SGHAT, FQNNGV. This CDR3 is built from 15 residues.